This T cell receptor (beta chain) stems from a study of blood T cell repertoires in COVID-19. Study-level information: Samples taken during acute and convalescent COVID-19 were collected in the United States, Italy and Spain. PBMCs, B-cell-depleted T cells, or T cells were the source of the cDNA or gDNA that made up the material.

The V gene end was trimmed by 4 bases and the J gene end by 2 bases; junction bases not matched to a gene: 3. This CDR3 has 15 amino acids. In germline, CDR1 is SGHNT, CDR2 YYREEE (reference sequence). Per the original methods: Amplification of reference gene primers was used by the study to estimate nucleated cell counts. The method was immunoSEQ multiplex PCR; TCRdb's version includes in-frame clones alone and lacks a portion of them. The DNA was the basis for D and trimming; V, J and clone size are from that table. Altogether 120,000 to 150,000 clones are present, 70% to 80% being singletons, with the ten largest covering roughly 15%.

Specimen: peripheral blood. The J gene is TRBJ2-1, the V gene TRBV5-4; the match to TRBD2 covers 10 bases. This clonotype originated in a man aged 45-65 years with acute or convalescent COVID-19. CDR3 sequence (DNA): TGTGCCAGCAGCACAGCGGGGGGGCCCTACAATGAGCAGTTCTTC. This encodes CASSTAGGPYNEQFF.